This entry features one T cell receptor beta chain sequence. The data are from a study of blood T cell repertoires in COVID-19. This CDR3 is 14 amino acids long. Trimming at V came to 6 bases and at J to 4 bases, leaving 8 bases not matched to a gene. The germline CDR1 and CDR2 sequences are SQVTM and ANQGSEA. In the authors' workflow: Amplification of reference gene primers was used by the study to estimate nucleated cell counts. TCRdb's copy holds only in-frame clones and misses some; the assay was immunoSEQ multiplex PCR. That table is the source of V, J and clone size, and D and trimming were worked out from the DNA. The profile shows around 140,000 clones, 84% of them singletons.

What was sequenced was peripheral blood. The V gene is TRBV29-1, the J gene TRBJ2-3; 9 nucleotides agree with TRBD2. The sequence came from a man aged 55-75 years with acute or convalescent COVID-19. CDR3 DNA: TGCAGCGTCGAAAGCGGGAGGAAGGCAGATACGCAGTATTTT. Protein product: CSVESGRKADTQYF.